This entry features one T cell receptor (beta chain) sequence. Antigen specificity is unknown. This record belongs to a study of cytomegalovirus exposure and HLA in healthy donors. About the research overall: In terms of ancestry, the Caucasian-associated cluster contained more than 65% of the approximately 380 genotyped donors. Study results and limitations: 87-base-pair reads could not separate some V segments, including TRBV6-2 and TRBV6-3. It was about 180 TCR beta chains that were listed as cytomegalovirus-associated. A later analysis appeared to link common viral pathogens to several of the most significant clusters.

Both 60 Vbeta primers and 13 Jbeta primers went into the PCR. Sequencing was performed with immunoSEQ multiplex PCR; in TCRdb, only in-frame clones are kept and a portion is missing. The sample holds over 200,000 clones; approximately 84% are singletons and the top ten take 0.58%. V lost 8 bases to trimming and J lost 7 bases, with 20 bases between them. CDR3 length: 14 amino acids. Germline loops: CDR1 SNHLY, CDR2 FYNNEI. The sequence was collected from a woman aged 40 to 55 in good health and CMV-seronegative. The V call is TRBV2, the J call TRBJ1-1; D ambiguous. Sequenced sample: PBMCs. The CDR3 is CASCRGRDRSEAFF. As DNA, the CDR3 is TGTGCCAGCTGCAGAGGGAGGGATCGGAGTGAAGCTTTCTTT.